Listed below are T cell receptor beta chains from one sample, sequenced in a study of blood T cell repertoires in COVID-19. Sequenced by immunoSEQ multiplex PCR; TCRdb stores in-frame clones only, minus some. The profile shows 140,000 or so clones, approximately 73% of them singletons. Sequenced material: peripheral blood. The receptors come from a man aged 60 to 69 with acute or convalescent COVID-19. Both conserved end residues are part of each CDR3. The D gene is left open where the match is weak. Part of the rows lack a size; the others show once, few, many or a class for expanded clones.

DNA,CDR3,J,length,D,size,V
TGTGCCAGTAGTATTCTTACAAATCAGCCCCAGCATTTT,CASSILTNQPQHF,TRBJ1-5,13,-,-,TRBV19
TGTGCCAGCTCACCCACGGACAGGCCTAGCGAGCAGTACTTC,CASSPTDRPSEQYF,TRBJ2-7,14,TRBD1,once,TRBV18
TGTGCCAGCAGCTCTACAGGGGGGGCTCAGCCCCAGCATTTT,CASSSTGGAQPQHF,TRBJ1-5,14,TRBD1,-,TRBV5-6
TGTGCCTGGAGCCCTAACTACGAGCAGTACTTC,CAWSPNYEQYF,TRBJ2-7,11,-,-,TRBV30
TGTGCCAGCAGCTCCCATGGAAACACCATATATTTT,CASSSHGNTIYF,TRBJ1-3,12,-,-,TRBV7-6
TGTGCCAGCCGCGGGACCATTCAAGCCAATGAGCAGTTCTTC,CASRGTIQANEQFF,TRBJ2-1,14,-,-,TRBV2
TGTGCCAGCAGCTTGGGGGGACTAGCGGGAGACTACGAGCAGTACTTC,CASSLGGLAGDYEQYF,TRBJ2-7,16,TRBD2,-,TRBV5-4
TGTGCCAGCACCCCGACGGCGGCCCGCACAGATACGCAGTATTTT,CASTPTAARTDTQYF,TRBJ2-3,15,-,-,TRBV6-5
TGTGCCAGCAGCCAAGCCAGCGGGAGCACAGATACGCAGTATTTT,CASSQASGSTDTQYF,TRBJ2-3,15,-,-,TRBV4-2
TGTGCCAGCAGTGCAAACCCCGGGACAGGCAAGGCCACTGAAGCTTTCTTT,CASSANPGTGKATEAFF,TRBJ1-1,17,TRBD1,-,TRBV27
TGTGCCAGCAGCTTGGTCCTGGCGGGAGGGTACAATGAGCAGTTCTTC,CASSLVLAGGYNEQFF,TRBJ2-1,16,TRBD2,-,TRBV5-8
TGTGCCACCAGTGACCCTACAGGGGTAGAGACCCAGTACTTC,CATSDPTGVETQYF,TRBJ2-5,14,TRBD1,-,TRBV24-1
TGTGCCACCAGCAGACAGGGGGCGACTGAAGCTTTCTTT,CATSRQGATEAFF,TRBJ1-1,13,TRBD1,-,TRBV15
TGTGCCACACGGACAGGGATGAATGAGCAGTTCTTC,CATRTGMNEQFF,TRBJ2-1,12,TRBD1,-,TRBV6-5
TGTGCCAGCTGCCAACGGTGCAATCAGCCCCAGCATTTT,CASCQRCNQPQHF,TRBJ1-5,13,-,-,TRBV21-1
TGTGCCAGCAGTGTATTAATGGCGGGGGGATTCACAGATACGCAGTATTTT,CASSVLMAGGFTDTQYF,TRBJ2-3,17,TRBD2,-,TRBV6-1
TGTGCCAGCAGCACGAGGACAGGCTATAATTCACCCCTCCACTTT,CASSTRTGYNSPLHF,TRBJ1-6,15,TRBD1,-,TRBV5-8
TGTGCCAGCAGCCAAGAGACAGGGTATAATTCACCCCTCCACTTT,CASSQETGYNSPLHF,TRBJ1-6,15,TRBD1,-,TRBV3-1/TRBV3-2
TGTGCCAGCAGTCGAACTAGCGGGCTATACGAAGAGACCCAGTACTTC,CASSRTSGLYEETQYF,TRBJ2-5,16,TRBD2,-,TRBV2
TGTGCCAGTAATGAAGGGAGGGTACCTGACACCGGGGAGCTGTTTTTT,CASNEGRVPDTGELFF,TRBJ2-2,16,TRBD2,-,TRBV19
TGTGCCAGCAACCTACGGAGGGGGGAGGGTGAAGCTTTCTTT,CASNLRRGEGEAFF,TRBJ1-1,14,-,-,TRBV6-5
TGTGCCAGCAGCCCACAGACAGGGTCGGGCACCGGGGAGCTGTTTTTT,CASSPQTGSGTGELFF,TRBJ2-2,16,TRBD1,few,TRBV7-8
TGTGCCAGCAGTAAACACGGGACAGGCGGGTATGGCTACACCTTC,CASSKHGTGGYGYTF,TRBJ1-2,15,TRBD1,-,TRBV6-5
TGTGCCAGCAGTCTCGGCAGGGTCGTCGATACGCAGTATTTT,CASSLGRVVDTQYF,TRBJ2-3,14,-,-,TRBV11-3
TGTGCCAGTAGTATGAGGGTATCGGGAGAAAGAGGTGAGCAGTTCTTC,CASSMRVSGERGEQFF,TRBJ2-1,16,-,-,TRBV19
TGTGCCAGCAGTTTGACATTTCTTGGCTACACCTTC,CASSLTFLGYTF,TRBJ1-2,12,-,-,TRBV28
TGTGCCAGCAGCGTAGCAGGGACTAGCGGGGAGACCCAGTACTTC,CASSVAGTSGETQYF,TRBJ2-5,15,TRBD2,-,TRBV9
TGTGCCAGCAGCGTAGCCAACAGGGGATACAATGAGCAGTTCTTC,CASSVANRGYNEQFF,TRBJ2-1,15,TRBD1,-,TRBV9
TGTGCCAGCAGCCAAGCTAACCCTAACTATGGCTACACCTTC,CASSQANPNYGYTF,TRBJ1-2,14,-,-,TRBV3-1/TRBV3-2
TGTGCCAGCAGCTTAGTATTGACAGAAGAGACCCAGTACTTC,CASSLVLTEETQYF,TRBJ2-5,14,-,-,TRBV11-1
TGCGCCAGCAGTGAGGACGGGAACTATGGCTACACCTTC,CASSEDGNYGYTF,TRBJ1-2,13,-,few,TRBV10-1
TGTGCCAGCAGGCGTAGGGGAGGTAATGAGCAGTTCTTC,CASRRRGGNEQFF,TRBJ2-1,13,-,-,TRBV12-3/TRBV12-4
TGTGCCAGCAGCTTGGTCGGGGAATGGGGCGAGCAGTACTTC,CASSLVGEWGEQYF,TRBJ2-7,14,-,-,TRBV5-5
TGTGCCAGCTCACCAGTGTCCAGCGGGAGTTACAATGAGCAGTTCTTC,CASSPVSSGSYNEQFF,TRBJ2-1,16,TRBD2,-,TRBV18
TGTGCCAGCAGCCCCCTACTGGGAGTGGTCAATGAGCAGTTCTTC,CASSPLLGVVNEQFF,TRBJ2-1,15,-,few,TRBV5-6
TGTGCCATCAGTGAGGGGGAGGAGATTTTCACAGATACGCAGTATTTT,CAISEGEEIFTDTQYF,TRBJ2-3,16,-,-,TRBV10-3
TGTGCCAGCAGCGAGGGGAGCTTGGGGAGGTGGGGCAATGAGCAGTTCTTC,CASSEGSLGRWGNEQFF,TRBJ2-1,17,-,-,TRBV7-2
TGTGCCAGCAGCCAAGCCGCAGCAGGGGCCAATCAGCCCCAGCATTTT,CASSQAAAGANQPQHF,TRBJ1-5,16,-,-,TRBV4-2
TGTGCCAGCGAGGGAGACTATGGCTACACCTTC,CASEGDYGYTF,TRBJ1-2,11,-,-,TRBV2
TGCGCCAGCAGCTTAGGGGACACGAACAATGAGCAGTTCTTC,CASSLGDTNNEQFF,TRBJ2-1,14,-,-,TRBV5-1
TGTGCCAGCAGCCAAGAGACAGGACATCCAAGAGAGGCCCAGTACTTC,CASSQETGHPREAQYF,TRBJ2-5,16,-,few,TRBV3-1/TRBV3-2
TGCGCCAGCACCTCTAGCGGGAGCACAGATACGCAGTATTTT,CASTSSGSTDTQYF,TRBJ2-3,14,TRBD2,few,TRBV5-1
TGTGCCAGCAGCCCCAGCCCGACGGAGTACGAGCAGTACTTC,CASSPSPTEYEQYF,TRBJ2-7,14,-,-,TRBV5-5
TGTGCCAGCAGAAGTACTAGGGTGAGCGAGCAGTACTTC,CASRSTRVSEQYF,TRBJ2-7,13,-,once,TRBV27
TGCGCCAGCAGCTTGGGAATTTTGGCTAGCGGGAACCCTTCAAGGTACGAGCAGTACTTC,CASSLGILASGNPSRYEQYF,TRBJ2-7,20,TRBD2,-,TRBV5-1
TGTGCCAGCAGCGTTGGGACTAGCGGTTACTACGAGCAGTACTTC,CASSVGTSGYYEQYF,TRBJ2-7,15,TRBD2,-,TRBV11-2
TGTGCCAGCAGCCAAGATGGGACAGGGAATTCACCCCTCCACTTT,CASSQDGTGNSPLHF,TRBJ1-6,15,TRBD1,few,TRBV4-2
TGTGCCAGCAGTTTGTCTACAGGGAAAGATACGCAGTATTTT,CASSLSTGKDTQYF,TRBJ2-3,14,-,-,TRBV6-5
TGTGCCAGCAGCATAAGCGGGAAAGAGACCGGGGAGCTGTTTTTT,CASSISGKETGELFF,TRBJ2-2,15,TRBD2,once,TRBV28
TGTGCCAGCTCACCAGGCTCTCCTCGCGGCGAGCAGTACTTC,CASSPGSPRGEQYF,TRBJ2-7,14,-,once,TRBV18
TGCGCCAGCACCTTATCAACAGGGGGTTCCTATGGCTACACCTTC,CASTLSTGGSYGYTF,TRBJ1-2,15,TRBD1,-,TRBV10-2
TGCGCCAGCAGCAGCGACAGGGCGTGGACCGGGGAGCTGTTTTTT,CASSSDRAWTGELFF,TRBJ2-2,15,TRBD1,few,TRBV5-1